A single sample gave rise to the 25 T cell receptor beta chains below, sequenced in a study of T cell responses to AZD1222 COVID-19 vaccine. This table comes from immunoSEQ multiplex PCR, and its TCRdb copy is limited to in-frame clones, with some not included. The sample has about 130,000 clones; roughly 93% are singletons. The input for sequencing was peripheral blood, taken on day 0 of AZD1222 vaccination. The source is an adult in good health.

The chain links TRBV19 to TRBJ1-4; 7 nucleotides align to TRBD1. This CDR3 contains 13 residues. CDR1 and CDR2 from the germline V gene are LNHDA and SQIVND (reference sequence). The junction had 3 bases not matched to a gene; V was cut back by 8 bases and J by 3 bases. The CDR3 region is CASAGTANEKLFF. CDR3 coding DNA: TGTGCCAGTGCCGGGACAGCTAATGAAAAACTGTTTTTT.

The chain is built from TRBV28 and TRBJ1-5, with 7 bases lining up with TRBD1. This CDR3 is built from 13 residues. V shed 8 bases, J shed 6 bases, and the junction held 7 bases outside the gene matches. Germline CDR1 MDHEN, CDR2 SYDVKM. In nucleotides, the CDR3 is TGTGCCAGCGGTCGACAGGGCTTTCAGCCCCAGCATTTT. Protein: CASGRQGFQPQHF.

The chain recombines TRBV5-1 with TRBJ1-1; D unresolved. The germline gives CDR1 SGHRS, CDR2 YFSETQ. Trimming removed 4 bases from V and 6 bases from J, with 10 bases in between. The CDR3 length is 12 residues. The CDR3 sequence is CASSQNYPEAFF. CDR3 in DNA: TGCGCCAGCAGCCAGAACTACCCTGAAGCTTTCTTT. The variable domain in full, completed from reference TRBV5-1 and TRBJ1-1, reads KAGVTQTPRYLIKTRGQQVTLSCSPISGHRSVSWYQQTPGQGLQFLFEYFSETQRNKGNFPGRFSGRQFSNSRSEMNVSTLELGDSALYLCASSQNYPEAFFGQGTRLTVV.

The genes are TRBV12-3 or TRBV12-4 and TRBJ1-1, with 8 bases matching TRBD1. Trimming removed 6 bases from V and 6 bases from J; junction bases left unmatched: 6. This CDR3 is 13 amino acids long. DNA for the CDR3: TGTGCCAGCAGCAAGGACAGGGTACCTGAAGCTTTCTTT. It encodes CASSKDRVPEAFF.

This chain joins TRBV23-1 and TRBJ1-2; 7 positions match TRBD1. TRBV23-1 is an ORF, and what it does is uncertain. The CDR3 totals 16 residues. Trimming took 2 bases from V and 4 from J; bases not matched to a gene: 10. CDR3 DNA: TGCGCCAGCAGTCAAATCAGGACAGGATCCCCCTATGGCTACACCTTC. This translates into CASSQIRTGSPYGYTF.

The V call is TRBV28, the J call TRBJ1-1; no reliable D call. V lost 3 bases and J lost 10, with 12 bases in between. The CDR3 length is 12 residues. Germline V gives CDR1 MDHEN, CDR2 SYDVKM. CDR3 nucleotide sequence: TGTGCCAGCAGTTTCTCGGGCGTCGGAGCTTTCTTT. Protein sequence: CASSFSGVGAFF.

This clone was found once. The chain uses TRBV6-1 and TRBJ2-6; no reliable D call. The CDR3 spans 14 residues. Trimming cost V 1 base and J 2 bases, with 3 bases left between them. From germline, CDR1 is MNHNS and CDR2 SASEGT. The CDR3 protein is CASSEGPGANVLTF. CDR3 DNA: TGTGCCAGCAGTGAAGGCCCTGGGGCCAACGTCCTGACTTTC.

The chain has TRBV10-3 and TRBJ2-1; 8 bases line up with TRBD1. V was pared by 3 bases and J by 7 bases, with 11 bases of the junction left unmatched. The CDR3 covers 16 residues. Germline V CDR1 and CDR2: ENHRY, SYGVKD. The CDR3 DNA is TGTGCCATCAGTGATAGGGAACGGACAGGGAAAAATGAGCAGTTCTTC. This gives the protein CAISDRERTGKNEQFF.

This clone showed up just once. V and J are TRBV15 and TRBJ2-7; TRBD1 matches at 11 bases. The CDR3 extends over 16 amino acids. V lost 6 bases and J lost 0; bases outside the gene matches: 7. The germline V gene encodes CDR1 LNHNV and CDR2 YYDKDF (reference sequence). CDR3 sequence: CATSTGGTGGSYEQYF. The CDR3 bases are TGTGCCACCAGTACGGGCGGGACAGGGGGCTCCTACGAGCAGTACTTC.

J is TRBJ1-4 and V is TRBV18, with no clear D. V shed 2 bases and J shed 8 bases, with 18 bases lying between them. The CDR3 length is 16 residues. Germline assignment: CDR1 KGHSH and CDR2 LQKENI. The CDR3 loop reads CASSPLTGRGEEKLFF. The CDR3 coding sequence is TGTGCCAGCTCACCATTGACCGGGAGAGGAGAGGAAAAACTGTTTTTT.

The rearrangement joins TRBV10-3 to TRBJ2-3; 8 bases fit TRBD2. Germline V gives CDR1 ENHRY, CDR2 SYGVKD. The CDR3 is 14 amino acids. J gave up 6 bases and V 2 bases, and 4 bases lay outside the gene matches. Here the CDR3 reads CAISEREGSDTQYF. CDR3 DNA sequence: TGTGCCATCAGTGAGCGGGAGGGCTCGGATACGCAGTATTTT.

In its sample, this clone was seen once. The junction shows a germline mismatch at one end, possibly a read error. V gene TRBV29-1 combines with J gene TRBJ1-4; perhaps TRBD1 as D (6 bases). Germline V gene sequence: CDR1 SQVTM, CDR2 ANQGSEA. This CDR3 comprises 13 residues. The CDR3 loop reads CSVEGGRYEKLFF. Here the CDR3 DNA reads TGCAGCGTCGAAGGGGGGCGTTACGAAAAACTGTTTTTT.

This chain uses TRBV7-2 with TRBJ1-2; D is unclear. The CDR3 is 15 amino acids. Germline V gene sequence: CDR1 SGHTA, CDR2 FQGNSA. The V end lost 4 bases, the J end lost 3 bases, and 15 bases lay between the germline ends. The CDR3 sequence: CASSSLAAVDYGYTF. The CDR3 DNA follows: TGTGCCAGCAGCTCCTTGGCCGCGGTGGACTATGGCTACACCTTC.

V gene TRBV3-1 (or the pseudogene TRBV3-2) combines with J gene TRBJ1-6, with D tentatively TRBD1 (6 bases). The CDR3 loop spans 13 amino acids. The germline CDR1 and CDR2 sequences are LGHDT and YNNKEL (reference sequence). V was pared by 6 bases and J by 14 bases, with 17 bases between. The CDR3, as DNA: TGTGCCAGCAGTCAAAGCAGGGGATGGACCCTCCACTTT. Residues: CASSQSRGWTLHF.

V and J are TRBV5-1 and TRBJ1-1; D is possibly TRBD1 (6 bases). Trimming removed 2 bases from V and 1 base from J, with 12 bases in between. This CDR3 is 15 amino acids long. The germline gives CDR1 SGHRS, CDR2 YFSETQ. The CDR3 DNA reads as TGCGCCAGCAGCTTTGGGGGGCTGGGGAACACTGAAGCTTTCTTT. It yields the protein CASSFGGLGNTEAFF.

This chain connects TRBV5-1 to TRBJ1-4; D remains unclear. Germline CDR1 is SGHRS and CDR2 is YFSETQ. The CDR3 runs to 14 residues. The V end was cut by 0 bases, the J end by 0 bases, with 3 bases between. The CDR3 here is CASSLEATNEKLFF. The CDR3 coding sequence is TGCGCCAGCAGCTTGGAGGCAACTAATGAAAAACTGTTTTTT.

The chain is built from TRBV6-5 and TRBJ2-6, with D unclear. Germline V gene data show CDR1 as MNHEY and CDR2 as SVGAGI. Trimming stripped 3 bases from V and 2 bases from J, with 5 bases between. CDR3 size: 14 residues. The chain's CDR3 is CASSYGAGANVLTF. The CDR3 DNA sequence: TGTGCCAGCAGTTATGGTGCTGGGGCCAACGTCCTGACTTTC.

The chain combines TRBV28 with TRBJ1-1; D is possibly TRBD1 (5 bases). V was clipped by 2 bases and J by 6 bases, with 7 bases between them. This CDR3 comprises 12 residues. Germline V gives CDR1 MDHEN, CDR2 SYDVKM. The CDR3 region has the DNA TGTGCCAGCAGTTTAGAAGGGGCTGAAGCTTTCTTT. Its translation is CASSLEGAEAFF.

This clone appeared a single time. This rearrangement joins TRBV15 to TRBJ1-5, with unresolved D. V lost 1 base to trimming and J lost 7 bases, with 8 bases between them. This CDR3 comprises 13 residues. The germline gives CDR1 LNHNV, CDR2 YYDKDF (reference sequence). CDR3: CATSRALGQPQHF. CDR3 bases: TGTGCCACCAGCAGAGCGCTGGGACAGCCCCAGCATTTT.

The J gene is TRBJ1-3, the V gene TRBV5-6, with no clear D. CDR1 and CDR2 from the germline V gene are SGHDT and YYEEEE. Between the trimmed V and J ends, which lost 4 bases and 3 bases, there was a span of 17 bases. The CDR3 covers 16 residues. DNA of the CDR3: TGTGCCAGCAGCACCCTCAATTGGGTCCATGGAAACACCATATATTTT. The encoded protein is CASSTLNWVHGNTIYF.

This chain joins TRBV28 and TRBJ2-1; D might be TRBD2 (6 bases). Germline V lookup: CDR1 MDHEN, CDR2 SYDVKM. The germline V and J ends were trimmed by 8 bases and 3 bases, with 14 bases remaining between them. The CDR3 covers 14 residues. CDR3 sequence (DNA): TGTGCCAGCGGGGCGGGAAGGAACTACAATGAGCAGTTCTTC. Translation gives CASGAGRNYNEQFF.

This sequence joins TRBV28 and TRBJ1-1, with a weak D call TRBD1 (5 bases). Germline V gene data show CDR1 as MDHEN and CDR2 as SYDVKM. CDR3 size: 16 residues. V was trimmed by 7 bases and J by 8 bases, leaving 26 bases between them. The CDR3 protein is CASNLSPGTPPGEAFF. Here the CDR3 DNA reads TGTGCCAGCAACCTCAGCCCCGGGACCCCCCCTGGGGAAGCTTTCTTT.

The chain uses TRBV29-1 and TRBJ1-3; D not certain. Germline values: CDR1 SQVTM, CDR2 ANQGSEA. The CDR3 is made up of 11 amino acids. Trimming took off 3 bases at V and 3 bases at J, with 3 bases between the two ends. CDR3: CSVELGNTIYF. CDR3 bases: TGCAGCGTTGAGCTTGGAAACACCATATATTTT.

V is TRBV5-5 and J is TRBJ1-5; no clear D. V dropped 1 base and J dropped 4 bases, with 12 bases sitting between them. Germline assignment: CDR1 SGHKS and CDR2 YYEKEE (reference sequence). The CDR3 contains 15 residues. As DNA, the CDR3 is TGTGCCAGCAGCTTGAACCTCGTAAGGAATCAGCCCCAGCATTTT. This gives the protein CASSLNLVRNQPQHF.

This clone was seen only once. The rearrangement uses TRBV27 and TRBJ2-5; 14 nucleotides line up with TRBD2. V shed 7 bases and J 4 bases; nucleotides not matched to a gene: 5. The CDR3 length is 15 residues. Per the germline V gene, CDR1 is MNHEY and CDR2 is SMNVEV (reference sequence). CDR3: CASIGLAGGRETQYF. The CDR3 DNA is TGTGCCAGCATTGGACTAGCGGGAGGTCGAGAGACCCAGTACTTC.